The 26 T cell receptor beta chains given below trace back to one sample, sequenced in a study of CD4+ T cells in melanoma. Method: immunoSEQ multiplex PCR; TCRdb's copy keeps in-frame clones and lacks some. The profile shows 15,000 to 20,000 clones, about four fifths of them singletons. Sample: cells from a culture (not recorded whether cultured in vitro). These receptors came from a human donor with melanoma.

The chain is built from TRBV19 and TRBJ1-1, with D perhaps matching TRBD1 (5 bases). This CDR3 has 13 amino acids. Trimming took 7 bases from V and 5 from J, leaving 14 bases between them. Per germline, CDR1 LNHDA and CDR2 SQIVND (reference sequence). The CDR3 DNA reads TGTGCCAGTATCCCCAGGGTAGGTACTGAAGCTTTCTTT. As protein: CASIPRVGTEAFF.

The V gene is TRBV10-3, the J gene TRBJ2-2, with 9 bases aligning to TRBD2. V lost 10 bases to trimming and J lost 3 bases; unmatched junction nucleotides: 3. Germline V lookup: CDR1 ENHRY, CDR2 SYGVKD. The CDR3 extends over 13 amino acids. CDR3 coding DNA: TGTGCCAATCGCGGGGGGGACACCGGGGAGCTGTTTTTT. Protein sequence: CANRGGDTGELFF.

The chain couples TRBV6-5 to TRBJ1-4; unclear D gene. Trimming pared 0 bases from V and 8 bases from J, leaving 4 bases between. The CDR3 spans 12 residues. Germline CDR1 reads MNHEY; CDR2 reads SVGAGI. CDR3 sequence reads: CASSYSGEKLFF. The CDR3 DNA sequence: TGTGCCAGCAGTTACTCCGGGGAAAAACTGTTTTTT.

This rearrangement joins TRBV5-1 to TRBJ2-1; D remains unclear. Trimming pared 5 bases from V and 1 base from J, leaving 10 bases between. The CDR3 consists of 14 residues. CDR1 and CDR2 from the germline V gene are SGHRS and YFSETQ. CDR3 nucleotide sequence: TGCGCCAGCAGGCAGTTGGGGTCCTACAATGAGCAGTTCTTC. Protein sequence: CASRQLGSYNEQFF.

This chain links TRBV18 with TRBJ2-3, with no clear D. Germline V CDR1 and CDR2: KGHSH, LQKENI. The CDR3 runs to 13 residues. V lost 6 bases and J lost 7, with 14 bases in between. The chain's CDR3 is CASSPADPYTQYF. The CDR3, as DNA: TGTGCCAGCTCGCCCGCCGACCCTTATACGCAGTATTTT.

In this sample, this clone turned up once. The V and J genes are TRBV5-4 and TRBJ1-2; D remains unclear. The V and J ends lost 0 bases and 7 bases respectively, with 13 bases between them. This CDR3 is built from 14 residues. Germline-derived CDR1 and CDR2 are SGHNT and YYREEE (reference sequence). CDR3 sequence (DNA): TGTGCCAGCAGCTTGGTTGCGGGTATCAGTGGCTACACCTTC. Protein sequence: CASSLVAGISGYTF.

The table lists this clone with a count of one. The J gene is TRBJ2-4, the V gene TRBV5-6; D ambiguous. Trimming left V 3 bases short and J 0 bases short, with 7 bases between. The CDR3 has 14 amino acids. Germline CDR1 SGHDT, CDR2 YYEEEE. In DNA form, the CDR3 reads TGTGCCAGCAGCTACGACCGAGCCAAAAACATTCAGTACTTC. It is translated as CASSYDRAKNIQYF.

This clone was seen a single time. The CDR3 DNA reads as TGTGCCAGCAGTCGTAGCCTCAGCGGCTATGGCTACACCTTC. Its translation is CASSRSLSGYGYTF. The chain carries TRBV2 and TRBJ1-2; unclear D gene. Germline CDR1 SNHLY, CDR2 FYNNEI. V was trimmed by 5 bases and J by 4 bases, leaving 14 bases between them. The CDR3 sequence is 14 residues long.

This chain links TRBV9 with TRBJ1-1, with D possibly being TRBD1 (5 bases). CDR3 length: 14 residues. Looked up from germline, CDR1 is SGDLS and CDR2 is YYNGEE. Trimming shortened V by 0 bases and J by 4 bases, and 10 bases separated the two germline ends. CDR3 sequence reads: CASSVEGSSTEAFF. CDR3 bases: TGTGCCAGCAGCGTAGAGGGGTCCTCCACTGAAGCTTTCTTT.

The chain recombines TRBV29-1 with TRBJ1-1; 7 bases align to TRBD1. In germline, CDR1 is SQVTM, CDR2 ANQGSEA. Germline trimming cut 7 bases from V and 8 bases from J; bases unmatched to any gene: 13. CDR3 length: 13 amino acids. Here the CDR3 reads CSATARGTTEAFF. DNA of the CDR3: TGCAGCGCCACCGCCAGGGGGACGACGGAAGCTTTCTTT.

V is TRBV5-1 and J is TRBJ2-5; D not certain. Germline V lookup: CDR1 SGHRS, CDR2 YFSETQ. The CDR3 covers 13 residues. V lost 5 bases and J 3 bases, leaving 11 bases between the germline ends. CDR3 sequence reads: CASSQASEETQYF. DNA for the CDR3: TGCGCCAGCAGTCAAGCGTCGGAAGAGACCCAGTACTTC.

The CDR3 sequence is CASSQAGLAGVAGETQYF. CDR3 sequence (DNA): TGTGCCAGCAGCCAAGCCGGGCTAGCGGGGGTAGCGGGAGAGACCCAGTACTTC. The genes are TRBV11-2 and TRBJ2-5; 10 positions match TRBD2. CDR3 length equals 18 residues. Per the germline V gene, CDR1 is SGHAT and CDR2 is FQNNGV. After removal of 5 bases from V and 4 bases from J, the junction contained 16 bases not matched to a gene.

V gene TRBV6-1 combines with J gene TRBJ2-2, with TRBD2 as a possible D gene (6 bases). The CDR3 is made up of 16 amino acids. Germline V gene data show CDR1 as MNHNS and CDR2 as SASEGT. V lost 0 bases and J 3 bases, leaving 11 bases between the germline ends. The CDR3 sequence: CASSEARGRDTGELFF. The CDR3 DNA sequence: TGTGCCAGCAGTGAAGCGCGGGGCAGGGACACCGGGGAGCTGTTTTTT.

The chain links TRBV27 to TRBJ2-5; TRBD1 or TRBD2 may be the D gene (5 bases each). V was clipped by 2 bases and J by 3 bases, with 10 bases between them. Per the germline V gene, CDR1 is MNHEY and CDR2 is SMNVEV (reference sequence). The CDR3 spans 14 residues. In DNA, the CDR3 is TGTGCCAGCAGTTTACGAGGGGCCGAAGAGACCCAGTACTTC. This gives the protein CASSLRGAEETQYF.

The gene calls are TRBV6-1 and TRBJ1-4, with D unresolved. CDR1 is MNHNS and CDR2 is SASEGT in the germline V gene. V lost 3 bases, J lost 12 bases, and 14 bases lay in between. The CDR3 sequence is 13 residues long. In DNA, the CDR3 is TGTGCCAGCAGTGATACCCGAATGAAGGAACTGTTTTTT. Translated: CASSDTRMKELFF.

This clone was counted a few times. V gene TRBV5-4 combines with J gene TRBJ1-4; D gene unclear. V was shortened by 4 bases and J by 5 bases, with 15 bases between the two germline ends. The germline CDR1 and CDR2 sequences are SGHNT and YYREEE (reference sequence). CDR3 size: 15 residues. CDR3 sequence: CASSRSEAINEKLFF. CDR3 nucleotides: TGTGCCAGCAGCCGATCGGAGGCCATAAATGAAAAACTGTTTTTT.

CDR3 sequence reads: CASSLAGLTGTEAFF. The CDR3, as DNA: TGCGCCAGCAGCTTGGCCGGGTTGACAGGGACTGAAGCTTTCTTT. The chain couples TRBV5-1 to TRBJ1-1; the match to TRBD1 covers 7 bases. The V and J ends lost 0 bases and 5 bases, in that order; junction bases with no gene match: 7. The CDR3 consists of 15 residues. Looked up from germline, CDR1 is SGHRS and CDR2 is YFSETQ.

V is TRBV14 and J is TRBJ1-2, with D maybe TRBD1 (5 bases). The germline V gene has CDR1 SGHDN and CDR2 FVKESK. This CDR3 region has 15 residues. Trimming removed 0 bases from V and 8 bases from J, with 16 bases in between. CDR3 residues: CASSQDRWGLRGYTF. The CDR3 DNA sequence: TGTGCCAGCAGCCAAGATCGGTGGGGGTTGAGAGGCTACACCTTC.

V and J are TRBV6-1 and TRBJ1-4; 9 bases are shared with TRBD1. Per the germline V gene, CDR1 is MNHNS and CDR2 is SASEGT. V gave up 6 bases and J gave up 3 bases; unmatched junction bases: 5. The CDR3 is 15 amino acids. This CDR3 is CASRPGQGPNEKLFF. CDR3 nucleotide sequence: TGTGCCAGCAGACCGGGACAGGGCCCTAATGAAAAACTGTTTTTT.

V and J are TRBV15 and TRBJ1-3; D remains ambiguous. The CDR3 contains 17 residues. CDR1 and CDR2 from the germline V gene are LNHNV and YYDKDF (reference sequence). The V and J ends lost 0 bases and 0 bases respectively, with 12 bases between them. The CDR3 nucleotides are TGTGCCACCAGCAGAGATTCGAGGGCCTACTCTGGAAACACCATATATTTT. Translation gives CATSRDSRAYSGNTIYF.

This clone was counted a few times. This chain joins TRBV7-8 and TRBJ2-1; 7 bases agree with TRBD1. V gave up 5 bases and J gave up 3 bases; unmatched junction bases: 10. Germline V gives CDR1 SGHVS, CDR2 FQNEAQ. This CDR3 is built from 16 residues. The CDR3 loop reads CASSPPRGSLYNEQFF. The DNA for the CDR3 is TGTGCCAGCAGCCCCCCCAGGGGGTCCCTCTACAATGAGCAGTTCTTC.

V gene TRBV6-1 combines with J gene TRBJ1-2; 7 nucleotides line up with TRBD1. Germline values: CDR1 MNHNS, CDR2 SASEGT. This CDR3 has 13 residues. V lost 6 bases and J lost 6; bases outside the gene matches: 7. The CDR3 is CASRFPGGNGYTF. Written as DNA, the CDR3 is TGTGCCAGCAGGTTCCCAGGGGGTAATGGCTACACCTTC.

The gene calls are TRBV9 and TRBJ1-2; D uncertain. The CDR3 extends over 14 amino acids. CDR1 and CDR2 from the germline V gene are SGDLS and YYNGEE. V lost 4 bases, J lost 4 bases, and 14 bases lay in between. Written as DNA, the CDR3 is TGTGCCAGCAGCCCCTCGGGTATTGCCTATGGCTACACCTTC. Residues: CASSPSGIAYGYTF.

The chain couples TRBV7-9 to TRBJ2-1; 9 nucleotides agree with TRBD2. J lost 7 bases, V lost 0 bases, and 7 bases had no gene match. CDR3 size: 16 residues. CDR1 SEHNR and CDR2 FQNEAQ come from the germline V gene (reference sequence). Here the CDR3 reads CASSLAGGGAMNEQFF. The DNA of the CDR3 is TGTGCCAGCAGCTTAGCCGGCGGGGGGGCCATGAATGAGCAGTTCTTC.

V usage is TRBV10-3 and J usage is TRBJ1-6; 9 nucleotides agree with TRBD1. Germline CDR1 reads ENHRY; CDR2 reads SYGVKD. The CDR3 has 15 residues. J gave up 10 bases and V 6 bases, and 10 bases lay outside the gene matches. This CDR3 is CAIRALDRGSSPLHF. The DNA for the CDR3 is TGTGCCATCAGAGCCCTCGACAGGGGGAGCTCACCCCTCCACTTT.

As concerns this clone: An end of the junction differs from the germline gene, which may be a read error. The chain recombines TRBV5-5 with TRBJ1-2, with TRBD1 matching 8 bases. This CDR3 has 15 amino acids. CDR1 and CDR2 (germline): SGHKS, YYEKEE (reference sequence). The CDR3 nucleotides are TGCGCCAGCAGCCAACACGCAGGGGGCGCCTATGGCTACACCTTC. Translating gives CASSQHAGGAYGYTF.